The entry below describes one T cell receptor (beta chain). This sample stems from a study of memory CD4+ T cells and cytomegalovirus serostatus. As handled by the study authors: After removing out-of-frame reads, approximately 2 million distinct TCRbeta sequences remained. Clones were read by immunoSEQ multiplex PCR, and TCRdb kept only the in-frame ones, dropping some. The DNA was the basis for D and trimming; V, J and clone size are from that table. The data show 50,000 to 55,000 clones, 78% seen once. The V gene lost 4 bases and the J gene lost 1 base, with 8 bases spanning the gap. The germline V gene encodes CDR1 LNHNV and CDR2 YYDKDF (reference sequence). The CDR3 extends over 13 amino acids. The sort gate was single viable CD3+CD4+CD8-CD45RO+ cells for memory CD4+ T cells. Total CD4+ T cells were enriched by CD4 positive selection.

This clonotype was obtained from an adult in good health and CMV-seronegative. The chain links TRBV15 to TRBJ2-7, with D tentatively TRBD2 (5 bases). Specimen: memory CD4+ T cells from blood. The chain's CDR3 is CATSTGVSYEQYF. CDR3 sequence (DNA): TGTGCCACCAGCACCGGGGTTTCCTACGAGCAGTACTTC.